One sample yielded the 11 T cell receptor beta chains listed below, sequenced in a study of naive and memory T cell subsets. The beta constant-region primer was an equimolar mix of two oligonucleotides covering TRBC1 and TRBC2. TCRdb re-called the UMI-ligation and nested PCR reads with MiXCR, one entry per CDR3 protein. Of roughly 140,000 distinct CDR3 sequences listed, about 15% were seen once; the top ten hold roughly 0.14%. Sequences were obtained from naive CD4+ T cells from blood. The receptors originated from a human donor in good health.

This clonotype has a handful of counts. The chain is built from TRBV29-1 and TRBJ1-1; TRBD1 agrees at 7 bases. With 5 bases clipped from V and 6 bases from J, the junction kept 9 bases outside the gene matches. Germline V gene data show CDR1 as SQVTM and CDR2 as ANQGSEA. The CDR3 runs 13 residues. In DNA, the CDR3 is TGCAGCGTTAGACAGGGTCGTGACGCTGAAGCTTTCTTT. Its translation: CSVRQGRDAEAFF.

As concerns this clonotype: A much bigger clone sits one base away, suggesting this may be a read error. V usage is TRBV5-1 and J usage is TRBJ2-1, with D perhaps TRBD2 (6 bases). Germline V gene sequence: CDR1 SGHRS, CDR2 YFSETQ. Trimming took off 1 base at V and 5 bases at J, with 16 bases between the two ends. This CDR3 has 16 residues. CDR3 sequence (DNA): TGCGCCAGCAGCTTGCCTTCTAGCGTGGCGGACAATGAGCAGTTCTTC. Its translation: CASSLPSSVADNEQFF.

The CDR3 protein is CASSQDPWTSQETQYF. CDR3 DNA: TGTGCCAGCAGCCAAGATCCTTGGACTTCCCAAGAGACCCAGTACTTC. The chain links TRBV3-1 to TRBJ2-5, with D tentatively TRBD2 (5 bases). Per germline, CDR1 LGHDT and CDR2 YNNKEL (reference sequence). This CDR3 spans 16 amino acids. Between the trimmed V and J ends, which lost 0 bases and 1 base, there was a span of 12 bases.

This clonotype was seen a handful of times. This chain joins TRBV30 and TRBJ1-2; D possibly corresponds to TRBD1 (5 bases). V shed 1 base and J shed 4 bases, with 13 bases lying between them. This CDR3 contains 14 residues. Germline CDR1 reads GTSNPN; CDR2 reads SVGIG (reference sequence). The CDR3 nucleotides are TGTGCCTGGAGTGACCATCGGGGCCTCTATGGCTACACCTTC. It yields the protein CAWSDHRGLYGYTF.

The chain couples TRBV19 to TRBJ1-2; a possible D gene is TRBD1 (6 bases). The CDR3 covers 15 residues. Trimming left V 3 bases short and J 4 bases short, with 15 bases between. Germline-derived CDR1 and CDR2 are LNHDA and SQIVND (reference sequence). The CDR3 bases are TGTGCCAGTAGTATTCCTGACAGGATAGGCTATGGCTACACCTTC. As protein: CASSIPDRIGYGYTF.

This clonotype has just a few counts. The J gene is TRBJ2-7, the V gene TRBV12-3 or TRBV12-4; possible D gene TRBD2, 6 bases. V lost 5 bases to trimming and J lost 4 bases, with 9 bases between them. This CDR3 region has 12 residues. CDR3 coding DNA: TGTGCCAGCAGTCGCGGGATGTACGAGCAGTACTTC. Amino acids: CASSRGMYEQYF.

This clonotype was counted between two and nine times. This rearrangement joins TRBV5-4 to TRBJ2-5; 7 nucleotides align to TRBD2. The CDR3 spans 17 residues. Per the germline V gene, CDR1 is SGHNT and CDR2 is YYREEE (reference sequence). The V gene end was trimmed by 3 bases and the J gene end by 2 bases; junction bases not matched to a gene: 13. As DNA, the CDR3 is TGTGCCAGCAGCTCAGGTCGGGGGGTAATAAGACAAGAGACCCAGTACTTC. The encoded protein is CASSSGRGVIRQETQYF. Combining the CDR3 with reference TRBV5-4 and TRBJ2-5 gives the whole variable domain ETGVTQSPTHLIKTRGQQVTLRCSSQSGHNTVSWYQQALGQGPQFIFQYYREEENGRGNFPPRFSGLQFPNYSSELNVNALELDDSALYLCASSSGRGVIRQETQYFGPGTRLLVL.

The CDR3: CAISGAGQNTEAFF. CDR3 coding DNA: TGTGCCATCAGTGGAGCCGGGCAGAACACTGAAGCTTTCTTT. The rearrangement links TRBV10-3 to TRBJ1-1; D gene unclear. Germline V gene lookup returns CDR1 ENHRY and CDR2 SYGVKD. The CDR3 is 14 amino acids. Trimming stripped 4 bases from V and 1 base from J, with 10 bases between.

This clonotype was observed a few times. CDR3 sequence: CSARDFRGSHEQYF. CDR3 in DNA: TGCAGTGCTAGAGATTTCAGGGGGTCCCACGAGCAGTACTTC. V gene TRBV20-1 combines with J gene TRBJ2-7, with 7 bases fitting TRBD1. CDR3 size: 14 residues. V dropped 0 bases and J dropped 5; count of bases not matched to a gene: 7. The germline CDR1 and CDR2 sequences are DFQATT and SNEGSKA (reference sequence).

This clonotype has just a few counts. The chain joins TRBV6-5 to TRBJ2-6; no clear D gene. The CDR3 runs to 17 residues. Germline V gene sequence: CDR1 MNHEY, CDR2 SVGAGI. Deletions cut 5 bases from V and 0 bases from J, with 14 bases between. Written as DNA, the CDR3 is TGTGCCAGCAGTGCCTATCGACGGAGCTCTGGGGCCAACGTCCTGACTTTC. It yields the protein CASSAYRRSSGANVLTF.

This clonotype has only a few counts. The rearrangement joins TRBV2 to TRBJ2-7; 7 bases are a match to TRBD1. CDR1 is SNHLY and CDR2 is FYNNEI in the germline V gene. The CDR3 runs to 14 residues. The ends lost 6 bases at V and 1 base at J; junction bases unmatched: 6. CDR3 sequence: CASRLQGPSYEQYF. The DNA for the CDR3 is TGTGCCAGCAGGTTACAGGGGCCGTCCTACGAGCAGTACTTC.